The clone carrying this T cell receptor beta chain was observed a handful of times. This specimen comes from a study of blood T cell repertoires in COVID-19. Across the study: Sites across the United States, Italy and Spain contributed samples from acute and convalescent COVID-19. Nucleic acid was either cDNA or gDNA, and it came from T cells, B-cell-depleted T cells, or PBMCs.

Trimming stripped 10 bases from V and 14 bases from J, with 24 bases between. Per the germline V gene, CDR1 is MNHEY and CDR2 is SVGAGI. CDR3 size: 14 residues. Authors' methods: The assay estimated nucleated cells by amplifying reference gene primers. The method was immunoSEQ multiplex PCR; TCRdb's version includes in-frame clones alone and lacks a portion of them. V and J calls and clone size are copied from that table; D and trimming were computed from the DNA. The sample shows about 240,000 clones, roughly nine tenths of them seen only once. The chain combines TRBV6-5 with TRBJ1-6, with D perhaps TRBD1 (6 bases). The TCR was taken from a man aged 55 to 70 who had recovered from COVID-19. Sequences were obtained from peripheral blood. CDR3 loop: CATRALQGLSALHF. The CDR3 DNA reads TGTGCCACCAGAGCACTCCAGGGGCTTTCGGCCCTCCACTTT.